These 18 T cell receptor beta chains share one sample of origin, sequenced in a study of T-cell reconstitution after alpha-beta-depleted transplantation in children. Researchers prepared the TCRbeta library using unique molecular identifiers, the study reports. TCRdb re-called the PCR reads with MiXCR, one entry per CDR3 protein. The table includes about 110,000 distinct CDR3 sequences, approximately 6.6% detected once. The sequencing used PBMCs, mostly from graft donor cells, collected 360 days after TCRalphabeta/CD19-depleted stem cell transplant. The source of these receptors is a male patient aged 2-15 years who had a stem cell transplant for acute lymphoblastic leukemia, so the T cells may come from the graft donor.

This clonotype came up a few times. This rearrangement joins TRBV5-6 to TRBJ1-2, with D maybe TRBD1 (6 bases). Trimming removed 0 bases at V and 4 bases at J, with 13 bases between. The germline CDR1 and CDR2 sequences are SGHDT and YYEEEE. This CDR3 contains 15 residues. This chain's CDR3 is CASSLEGGLSYGYTF. CDR3 sequence (DNA): TGTGCCAGCAGCTTGGAGGGGGGCCTTTCCTATGGCTACACCTTC.

This clonotype was seen a few times. This sequence joins TRBV18 and TRBJ1-5, with D uncertain. Germline values: CDR1 KGHSH, CDR2 LQKENI. The CDR3 runs 13 residues. Trimming removed 4 bases at V and 7 bases at J, with 11 bases between. The CDR3 DNA sequence: TGTGCCAGCTCACTCCCGGGAACCCAGCCCCAGCATTTT. Its translation: CASSLPGTQPQHF.

This clonotype was observed at least ten times. The genes are TRBV25-1 and TRBJ2-7; TRBD1 aligns across 8 bases. The V gene's germline CDR1 is MGHDK and CDR2 SYGVNS. Germline trimming cut 4 bases from V and 5 bases from J; bases unmatched to any gene: 13. The CDR3 is made up of 16 amino acids. The CDR3 protein is CASSAVADRGYDEQYF. As DNA, the CDR3 is TGTGCCAGCAGTGCCGTAGCAGACAGGGGTTACGACGAGCAGTACTTC.

This clonotype was picked up a small number of times. V gene TRBV6-1 combines with J gene TRBJ1-5; a possible D gene is TRBD1 (6 bases). Per germline, CDR1 MNHNS and CDR2 SASEGT. Between the trimmed V and J ends, which lost 1 base and 2 bases, there was a span of 12 bases. The CDR3 totals 16 residues. CDR3 protein: CASSEEPGGGNQPQHF. The CDR3 DNA reads as TGTGCCAGCAGTGAAGAGCCGGGGGGCGGCAATCAGCCCCAGCATTTT.

The table lists this clonotype with many counts. The chain couples TRBV20-1 to TRBJ2-1; 8 bases match TRBD2. J was trimmed by 4 bases and V by 3 bases; bases with no gene match: 5. This CDR3 is 14 amino acids long. Germline V gene sequence: CDR1 DFQATT, CDR2 SNEGSKA (reference sequence). CDR3 nucleotides: TGCAGTGCTAGGAGCGTAGCGGGGTACAATGAGCAGTTCTTC. It encodes CSARSVAGYNEQFF.

This clonotype came up many times. The rearrangement joins TRBV10-3 to TRBJ2-2; D uncertain. This CDR3 spans 13 amino acids. V was shortened by 8 bases and J by 4 bases, with 11 bases between the two germline ends. CDR1 and CDR2 from the germline V gene are ENHRY and SYGVKD. CDR3 bases: TGTGCCATCCTCAGGACGCTCACCGGGGAGCTGTTTTTT. Residues: CAILRTLTGELFF.

This clonotype was found many times. For the CDR3, the DNA is TGTGCCAGCAGCGTAACGGGAGCATCCGCAGATACGCAGTATTTT. This encodes CASSVTGASADTQYF. The chain uses TRBV9 and TRBJ2-3; tentative D call: TRBD2 (6 bases). The germline gives CDR1 SGDLS, CDR2 YYNGEE. Deletions cut 1 base from V and 4 bases from J, with 13 bases between. The CDR3 length is 15 residues.

This clonotype was seen a handful of times. CDR3 DNA sequence: TGTGCCACCAGTGGGACGGGAGGGCCCAGGTCTGAGCAGTTCTTC. This codes for CATSGTGGPRSEQFF. J is TRBJ2-1 and V is TRBV24-1; 8 nucleotides line up with TRBD2. Germline-derived CDR1 and CDR2 are KGHDR and SFDVKD. Losses at the gene ends were 5 bases for V and 9 bases for J; bases not matched to a gene: 11. There are 15 residues in the CDR3.

Turning to this clonotype: Possible read error: a much larger clone is one base away. The V and J genes are TRBV12-5 and TRBJ2-2; the D gene is possibly TRBD1 (6 bases). The germline V gene has CDR1 LGHNT and CDR2 FRNRAP. CDR3 length: 12 amino acids. CDR3 protein: CDSARGSGELFF. CDR3 bases: TGTGATAGTGCCAGGGGTTCCGGGGAGCTGTTTTTT.

The sample holds a few counts of this clonotype. The rearrangement links TRBV11-1 to TRBJ2-1, with 9 bases identical to TRBD2. Looked up from germline, CDR1 is SGHAT and CDR2 is FQDESV (reference sequence). This CDR3 is built from 18 residues. V gave up 7 bases and J gave up 10 bases; unmatched junction bases: 23. CDR3 loop: CASNYHEGLAWHGWEQFF. The CDR3 DNA reads as TGTGCCAGCAACTATCATGAGGGACTAGCCTGGCACGGATGGGAGCAGTTCTTC. Full variable domain (outside the CDR3, taken from reference TRBV11-1 and TRBJ2-1): EAEVAQSPRYKITEKSQAVAFWCDPISGHATLYWYRQILGQGPELLVQFQDESVVDDSQLPKDRFSAERLKGVDSTLKIQPAELGDSAMYLCASNYHEGLAWHGWEQFFGPGTRLTVL.

V gene TRBV27 combines with J gene TRBJ2-2, with 8 bases aligning to TRBD2. Germline V gene sequence: CDR1 MNHEY, CDR2 SMNVEV (reference sequence). The junction had 6 bases not matched to a gene; V was cut back by 5 bases and J by 7 bases. The CDR3 totals 14 residues. CDR3 DNA: TGTGCCAGCAGTCTTCGGGGGGGGGTCGGGGAGCTGTTTTTT. This gives the protein CASSLRGGVGELFF.

This clonotype has just a few counts. The genes are TRBV25-1 and TRBJ2-3; a possible D gene is TRBD2 (6 bases). Trimming left V 3 bases short and J 6 bases short, with 10 bases between. Germline lookup yields CDR1 MGHDK and CDR2 SYGVNS. CDR3 length: 13 amino acids. CDR3 sequence: CASSEARGDTQYF. The CDR3 nucleotides read TGTGCCAGCAGTGAGGCCCGGGGGGATACGCAGTATTTT. Drawing the rest from reference TRBV25-1 and TRBJ2-3, the complete variable domain is EADIYQTPRYLVIGTGKKITLECSQTMGHDKMYWYQQDPGMELHLIHYSYGVNSTEKGDLSSESTVSRIRTEHFPLTLESARPSHTSQYLCASSEARGDTQYFGPGTRLTVL.

This clonotype was counted a few times. The CDR3 is CASSSTRDRGTEKLFF. Here the CDR3 DNA reads TGTGCCAGCAGCTCCACCCGGGACAGGGGAACGGAAAAACTGTTTTTT. The genes are TRBV7-9 and TRBJ1-4; TRBD1 agrees at 10 bases. The J segment lost 8 bases and the V segment lost 4 bases, leaving 10 bases of the junction unmatched. Germline CDR1 reads SEHNR; CDR2 reads FQNEAQ (reference sequence). The CDR3 length is 16 residues.

In its sample, this clonotype was seen a few times. The rearrangement joins TRBV28 to TRBJ2-3, with D hard to call. CDR3 length: 13 amino acids. Germline V gene sequence: CDR1 MDHEN, CDR2 SYDVKM. Between the trimmed V and J ends, which lost 3 bases and 4 bases, there was a span of 8 bases. CDR3 amino acids: CASSLRVPDTQYF. The CDR3 nucleotides read TGTGCCAGCAGTTTGCGAGTACCAGATACGCAGTATTTT. Drawing the rest from reference TRBV28 and TRBJ2-3, the complete variable domain is DVKVTQSSRYLVKRTGEKVFLECVQDMDHENMFWYRQDPGLGLRLIYFSYDVKMKEKGDIPEGYSVSREKKERFSLILESASTNQTSMYLCASSLRVPDTQYFGPGTRLTVL.

This clonotype was observed at least ten times. This chain connects TRBV12-3 or TRBV12-4 to TRBJ2-7, with TRBD2 matching 12 bases. V was pared by 5 bases and J by 0 bases, with 17 bases of the junction left unmatched. The CDR3 consists of 20 residues. The CDR3 loop is CASSPRLGGGLAGNSYEQYF. The CDR3 nucleotides read TGTGCCAGCAGTCCCCGTTTAGGGGGCGGACTAGCGGGGAACTCCTACGAGCAGTACTTC.

This clonotype was picked up many times. This CDR3 is CASSPKDRNTGELFF. CDR3 DNA sequence: TGTGCCAGCAGCCCGAAGGACAGGAACACCGGGGAGCTGTTTTTT. The chain employs TRBV7-9 and TRBJ2-2, with a possible D match to TRBD1 (6 bases). The CDR3 sequence is 15 residues long. The V end lost 5 bases, the J end lost 1 base, and 11 bases lay between the germline ends. The germline gives CDR1 SEHNR, CDR2 FQNEAQ (reference sequence).

This clonotype was found many times. At one end the junction does not follow the germline gene, possibly because of a read error. The chain is built from TRBV7-6 and TRBJ1-2, with TRBD1 matching 9 bases. Per the germline V gene, CDR1 is SGHVS and CDR2 is FNYEAQ. CDR3 length equals 12 residues. This CDR3 is CASSFSGTGRGF. CDR3 coding DNA: TGTGCCAGCAGCTTTTCCGGGACAGGGAGGGGTTTC.

This clonotype was picked up many times. CDR3 bases: TGTGCCAGCAGTTTAGGGGGATACTACGAGCAGTACTTC. It specifies CASSLGGYYEQYF. The chain carries TRBV12-3 or TRBV12-4 and TRBJ2-7; D gene ambiguous. Trimming cost V 1 base and J 3 bases, with 7 bases left between them. The CDR3 runs to 13 residues.